This T cell receptor (beta chain) was sequenced for a study of blood T cell repertoires in COVID-19. Germline CDR1 and CDR2: GTSNPN and SVGIG (reference sequence). After removal of 5 bases from V and 1 base from J, the junction contained 3 bases not matched to a gene. The CDR3 length is 13 residues. Produced via immunoSEQ multiplex PCR; TCRdb's table is partial and in-frame only. This sample yields about 140,000 clones, of which 65% to 90% are seen a single time; roughly a tenth belongs to the top ten. The sequenced sample consisted of peripheral blood. The receptor was derived from a man in his sixties with active or convalescent COVID-19. This chain links TRBV30 with TRBJ1-2, with 8 nucleotides matching TRBD1. DNA of the CDR3: TGTGCCTGGGACAGGGGTAGTAACTATGGCTACACCTTC. Translating gives CAWDRGSNYGYTF.